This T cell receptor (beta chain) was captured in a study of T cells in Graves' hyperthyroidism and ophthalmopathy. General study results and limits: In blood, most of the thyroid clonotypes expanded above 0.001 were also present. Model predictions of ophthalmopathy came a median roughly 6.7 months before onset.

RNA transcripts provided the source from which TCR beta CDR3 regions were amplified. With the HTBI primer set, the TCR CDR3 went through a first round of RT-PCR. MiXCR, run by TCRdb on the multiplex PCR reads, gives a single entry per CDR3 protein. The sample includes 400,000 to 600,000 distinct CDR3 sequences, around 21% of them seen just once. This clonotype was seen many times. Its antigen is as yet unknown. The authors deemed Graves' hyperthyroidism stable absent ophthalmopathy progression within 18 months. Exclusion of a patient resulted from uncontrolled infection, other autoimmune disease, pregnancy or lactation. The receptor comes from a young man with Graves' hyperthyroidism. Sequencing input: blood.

CDR3 sequence (DNA): TGTGCCAGCAGACACAGGGGGACCGGGAGGGGCAATCAGCCCCAGCATTTT. Its protein is CASRHRGTGRGNQPQHF. V is TRBV6-2 or TRBV6-3 and J is TRBJ1-5, with 8 bases identical to TRBD1. V lost 6 bases and J lost 2; bases outside the gene matches: 12. CDR3 length: 17 amino acids. Germline-derived CDR1 and CDR2 are MNHEY and SVGEGT.